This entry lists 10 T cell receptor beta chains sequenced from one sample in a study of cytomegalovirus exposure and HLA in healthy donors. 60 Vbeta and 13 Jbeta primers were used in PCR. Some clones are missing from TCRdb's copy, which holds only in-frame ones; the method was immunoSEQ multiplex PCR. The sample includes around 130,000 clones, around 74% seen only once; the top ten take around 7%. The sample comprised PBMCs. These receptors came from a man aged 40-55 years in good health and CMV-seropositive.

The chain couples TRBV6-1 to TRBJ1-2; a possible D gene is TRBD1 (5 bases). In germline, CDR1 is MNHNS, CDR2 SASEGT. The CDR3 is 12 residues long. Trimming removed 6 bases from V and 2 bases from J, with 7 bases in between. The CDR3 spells CASRGLNYGYTF. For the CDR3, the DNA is TGTGCCAGCAGGGGGCTGAACTATGGCTACACCTTC.

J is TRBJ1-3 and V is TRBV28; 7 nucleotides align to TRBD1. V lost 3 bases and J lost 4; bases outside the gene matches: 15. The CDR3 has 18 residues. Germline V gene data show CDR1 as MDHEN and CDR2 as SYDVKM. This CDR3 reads CASSFPAVLPGQGNTIYF. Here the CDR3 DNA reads TGTGCCAGCAGTTTTCCCGCCGTGCTCCCGGGACAGGGAAACACCATATATTTT.

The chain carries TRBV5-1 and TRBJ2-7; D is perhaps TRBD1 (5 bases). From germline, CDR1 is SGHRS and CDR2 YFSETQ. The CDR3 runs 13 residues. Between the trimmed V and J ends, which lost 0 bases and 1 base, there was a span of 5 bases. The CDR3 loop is CASSLDRSYEQYF. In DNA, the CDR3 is TGCGCCAGCAGCTTGGACAGGTCCTACGAGCAGTACTTC. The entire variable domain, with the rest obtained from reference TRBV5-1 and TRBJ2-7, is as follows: KAGVTQTPRYLIKTRGQQVTLSCSPISGHRSVSWYQQTPGQGLQFLFEYFSETQRNKGNFPGRFSGRQFSNSRSEMNVSTLELGDSALYLCASSLDRSYEQYFGPGTRLTVT.

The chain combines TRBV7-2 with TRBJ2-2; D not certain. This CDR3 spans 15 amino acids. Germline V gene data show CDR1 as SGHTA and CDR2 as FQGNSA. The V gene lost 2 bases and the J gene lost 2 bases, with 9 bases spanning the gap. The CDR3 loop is CASSLLNSNTGELFF. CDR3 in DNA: TGTGCCAGCAGCTTATTAAACAGTAACACCGGGGAGCTGTTTTTT. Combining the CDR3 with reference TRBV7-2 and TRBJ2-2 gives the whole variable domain GAGVSQSPSNKVTEKGKDVELRCDPISGHTALYWYRQSLGQGLEFLIYFQGNSAPDKSGLPSDRFSAERTGGSVSTLTIQRTQQEDSAVYLCASSLLNSNTGELFFGEGSRLTVL.

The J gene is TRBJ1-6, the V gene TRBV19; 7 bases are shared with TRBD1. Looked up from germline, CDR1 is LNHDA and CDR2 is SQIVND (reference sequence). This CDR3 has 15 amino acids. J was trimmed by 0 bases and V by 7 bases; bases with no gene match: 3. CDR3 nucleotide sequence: TGTGCCAGTAAGGACAGGAGCTCCTATAATTCACCCCTCCACTTT. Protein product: CASKDRSSYNSPLHF.

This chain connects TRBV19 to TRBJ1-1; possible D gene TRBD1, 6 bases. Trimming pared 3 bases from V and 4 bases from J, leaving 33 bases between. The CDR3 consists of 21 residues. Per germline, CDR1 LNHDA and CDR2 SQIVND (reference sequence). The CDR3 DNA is TGTGCCAGTAGTATCCAGGGTCGCCCGGGGGGCTGGGGGAACGCAGGCACTGAAGCTTTCTTT. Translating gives CASSIQGRPGGWGNAGTEAFF. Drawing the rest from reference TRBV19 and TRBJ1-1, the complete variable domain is DGGITQSPKYLFRKEGQNVTLSCEQNLNHDAMYWYRQDPGQGLRLIYYSQIVNDFQKGDIAEGYSVSREKKESFPLTVTSAQKNPTAFYLCASSIQGRPGGWGNAGTEAFFGQGTRLTVV.

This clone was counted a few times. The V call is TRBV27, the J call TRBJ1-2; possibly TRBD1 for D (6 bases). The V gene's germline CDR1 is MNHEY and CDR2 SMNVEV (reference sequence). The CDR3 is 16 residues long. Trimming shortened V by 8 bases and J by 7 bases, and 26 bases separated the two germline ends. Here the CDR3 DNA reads TGTGCCAGCTCCCGCGCGGGGGCGGGGGGGCGAGCTGGCTACACCTTC. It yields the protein CASSRAGAGGRAGYTF.

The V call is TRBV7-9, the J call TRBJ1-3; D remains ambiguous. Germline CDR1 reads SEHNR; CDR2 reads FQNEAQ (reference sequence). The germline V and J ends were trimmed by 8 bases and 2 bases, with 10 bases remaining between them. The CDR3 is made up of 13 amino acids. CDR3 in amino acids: CASGLEAGNTIYF. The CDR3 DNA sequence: TGTGCCAGCGGATTGGAGGCTGGAAACACCATATATTTT.

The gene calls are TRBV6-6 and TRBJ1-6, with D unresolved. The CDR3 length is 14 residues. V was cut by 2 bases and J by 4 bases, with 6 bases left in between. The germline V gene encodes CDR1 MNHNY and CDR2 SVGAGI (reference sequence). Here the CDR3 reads CASSYSQYNSPLHF. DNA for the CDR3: TGTGCCAGCAGTTACAGTCAGTATAATTCACCCCTCCACTTT.

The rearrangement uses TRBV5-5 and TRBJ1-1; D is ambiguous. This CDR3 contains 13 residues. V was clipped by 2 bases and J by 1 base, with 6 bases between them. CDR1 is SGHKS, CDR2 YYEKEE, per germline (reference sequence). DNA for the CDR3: TGTGCCAGCAGCTTCGGGAGGAACACTGAAGCTTTCTTT. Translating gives CASSFGRNTEAFF.